These 26 T cell receptor beta chains were sequenced from one sample in a study of blood T cells in healthy people across ages (dated by TCRdb to between 2015 and 2016). The method behind the library was 5' RACE. Instrument on record: Illumina HiSeq 2500. A second PCR of roughly 6 to 11 cycles was run with a J-beta primer mix and a sample-barcoded 5' primer. The public reads were reanalyzed by TCRdb: fastp trimming at Q25, MiXCR alignment, in-frame beta chains only. Rows merge per CDR3 protein into single entries with the most common DNA and genes. The sample has hundreds of thousands of distinct CDR3 sequences on record, 55% to 75% of them singletons. Roughly 20% of the sample rests with the top ten. Sequencing was done on a sample of blood. The receptors were gathered from a man younger than 45 in good health.

This chain links TRBV20-1 with TRBJ1-1; possible D gene TRBD1, 6 bases. The CDR3 extends over 14 amino acids. Germline V gives CDR1 DFQATT, CDR2 SNEGSKA (reference sequence). The ends were cut back, 6 bases at V and 0 bases at J, with 14 bases in the middle. The CDR3 region is CSADRQALNTEAFF. The CDR3 nucleotides are TGCAGTGCCGACCGACAGGCCCTGAACACTGAAGCTTTCTTT.

The genes are TRBV6-6 and TRBJ2-6, with TRBD1 as a possible D gene (5 bases). V dropped 0 bases and J dropped 4 bases, with 13 bases sitting between them. The CDR3 runs to 17 residues. From germline, CDR1 is MNHNY and CDR2 SVGAGI (reference sequence). The DNA for the CDR3 is TGTGCCAGCAGTTACTCGACAAGGACATTGGGGGCCAACGTCCTGACTTTC. This sequence encodes CASSYSTRTLGANVLTF.

This chain connects TRBV28 to TRBJ1-2, with D unresolved. CDR1 is MDHEN and CDR2 is SYDVKM in the germline V gene. V lost 3 bases and J lost 8, with 10 bases in between. The CDR3 has 12 residues. CDR3 amino acids: CASSFGGWGYTF. In DNA, the CDR3 is TGTGCCAGCAGTTTTGGCGGTTGGGGCTACACCTTC.

The V call is TRBV15, the J call TRBJ2-5, with a weak D call TRBD2 (5 bases). Trimming shortened V by 3 bases and J by 11 bases, and 22 bases separated the two germline ends. Looked up from germline, CDR1 is LNHNV and CDR2 is YYDKDF (reference sequence). This CDR3 comprises 15 residues. In DNA, the CDR3 is TGTGCCACCAGCAGTCTCGGGGATTCCAGCAATGAGCAGTACTTC. Translation: CATSSLGDSSNEQYF. The whole variable domain, filled in from reference TRBV15 and TRBJ2-5, reads DAMVIQNPRYQVTQFGKPVTLSCSQTLNHNVMYWYQQKSSQAPKLLFHYYDKDFNNEADTPDNFQSRRPNTSFCFLDIRSPGLGDTAMYLCATSSLGDSSNEQYFGPGTRLLVL.

The genes are TRBV25-1 and TRBJ2-1, with TRBD2 identical over 13 bases. V lost 3 bases, J lost 0 bases, and 11 bases stayed unmatched. Germline lookup yields CDR1 MGHDK and CDR2 SYGVNS. CDR3 length equals 20 residues. CDR3 sequence reads: CASSDPGTSGTSPSYNEQFF. CDR3 sequence (DNA): TGTGCCAGCAGTGATCCCGGGACTAGCGGGACTTCACCCTCCTACAATGAGCAGTTCTTC.

V is TRBV20-1 and J is TRBJ1-4, with 7 bases that match TRBD1. Trimming took 5 bases from V and 8 from J; bases not matched to a gene: 8. There are 13 residues in the CDR3. Germline V gene sequence: CDR1 DFQATT, CDR2 SNEGSKA (reference sequence). CDR3 DNA sequence: TGCAGTGCTCGACAGGGTTTTGGGGAAAAACTGTTTTTT. Encoded protein: CSARQGFGEKLFF.

V usage is TRBV12-3 or TRBV12-4 and J usage is TRBJ2-3; the match to TRBD1 covers 9 bases. This CDR3 contains 15 residues. V was pared by 6 bases and J by 4 bases, with 8 bases of the junction left unmatched. This chain's CDR3 is CASRDRGLGADTQYF. The CDR3 coding sequence is TGTGCCAGCAGAGACAGGGGGTTAGGGGCAGATACGCAGTATTTT.

In this sample, this clonotype turned up a few times. This chain joins TRBV15 and TRBJ2-1, with D uncertain. CDR1 is LNHNV and CDR2 is YYDKDF in the germline V gene (reference sequence). Trimming took 1 base from V and 5 from J, leaving 12 bases between them. The CDR3 sequence is 15 residues long. The CDR3 bases are TGTGCCACCAGCAGAGGACGACCTGCCAACAATGAGCAGTTCTTC. The encoded protein is CATSRGRPANNEQFF.

CDR3 sequence reads: CSARAMGLPYEQYF. The CDR3, as DNA: TGCAGTGCTAGAGCGATGGGACTACCATACGAGCAGTACTTC. The genes are TRBV20-1 and TRBJ2-5; 7 positions agree with TRBD2. Judging by the DNA end, TRBJ2-7 fits better; the J call may be wrong. CDR1 is DFQATT, CDR2 SNEGSKA, per germline (reference sequence). The CDR3 is made up of 14 amino acids.

The gene calls are TRBV7-3 and TRBJ2-1; D unresolved. Germline V gene data show CDR1 as SGHTA and CDR2 as FQGTGA. CDR3 size: 11 residues. V gave up 5 bases and J gave up 6 bases, with 5 bases separating them. The CDR3, as DNA: TGTGCCAGCAGCCACGGCAATGAGCAGTTCTTC. This translates into CASSHGNEQFF.

The CDR3 DNA reads as TGTGCCAGCAGCAGTTCACTTCGGGGAGAGACCCAGTACTTC. Encoded protein: CASSSSLRGETQYF. The chain joins TRBV21-1 to TRBJ2-5. TRBV21-1 is labeled a pseudogene. The CDR3 loop spans 14 amino acids.

The rearrangement uses TRBV5-8 and TRBJ2-7, with 9 bases fitting TRBD1. The CDR3 is 16 amino acids. Losses at the gene ends were 0 bases for V and 5 bases for J; bases not matched to a gene: 9. Germline V gene data show CDR1 as SGHTS and CDR2 as YDEGEE. CDR3 nucleotides: TGTGCCAGCAGCTTGGGGTCGGGACAGGGTTCCCACGAGCAGTACTTC. Amino acid sequence: CASSLGSGQGSHEQYF.

The genes are TRBV12-3 or TRBV12-4 and TRBJ2-7; D perhaps matches TRBD1 (6 bases). There are 14 residues in the CDR3. Trimming removed 7 bases at V and 2 bases at J, with 15 bases between. In DNA, the CDR3 is TGTGCCAGCAATCTAGGGGGAGTCCCCTACGAGCAGTACTTC. It encodes CASNLGGVPYEQYF.

This clonotype was recorded at least ten times. This chain links TRBV25-1 with TRBJ2-1; D remains ambiguous. Trimming removed 4 bases at V and 2 bases at J, with 6 bases between. The CDR3 is 13 residues long. Germline CDR1 MGHDK, CDR2 SYGVNS. CDR3 sequence (DNA): TGTGCCAGCAGTGTAGGTACCTACAATGAGCAGTTCTTC. This sequence encodes CASSVGTYNEQFF.

This chain joins TRBV4-1 and TRBJ2-3; 8 bases are shared with TRBD2. This CDR3 contains 15 residues. The V gene's germline CDR1 is MGHRA and CDR2 YSYEKL. V shed 4 bases, J shed 11 bases, and the junction held 14 bases outside the gene matches. The CDR3 spells CASSPDGGVFAEQYF. As DNA, the CDR3 is TGCGCCAGCAGCCCAGACGGGGGGGTTTTCGCTGAGCAGTATTTT.

CDR3 coding DNA: TGTGCCAGCAGCTTAGTGCGACTTAATTCACCCCTCCACTTT. Its translation is CASSLVRLNSPLHF. The rearrangement joins TRBV7-2 to TRBJ1-6; D ambiguous. Trimming took off 1 base at V and 6 bases at J, with 7 bases between the two ends. CDR3 length: 14 residues. Germline-derived CDR1 and CDR2 are SGHTA and FQGNSA.

This clonotype was picked up one time. One base away lies a much larger clone, so this may be a sequencing read error. The V gene is TRBV20-1, the J gene TRBJ2-5; no clear D. The CDR3 has 11 amino acids. V lost 6 bases and J 12 bases, leaving 17 bases between the germline ends. The V gene's germline CDR1 is DFQATT and CDR2 SNEGSKA (reference sequence). CDR3 DNA sequence: TGCAGTGCCCGCGACTCTTGTGGGAAGTACTTC. It translates to CSARDSCGKYF.

The rearrangement joins TRBV20-1 to TRBJ2-3, with 14 bases aligning to TRBD2. V trimming: 6 bases; J trimming: 0 bases; junction bases outside the gene matches: 5. The CDR3 has 16 residues. Per the germline V gene, CDR1 is DFQATT and CDR2 is SNEGSKA (reference sequence). The CDR3 region is CSAPGLAGESTDTQYF. DNA for the CDR3: TGCAGTGCACCGGGACTAGCGGGGGAGAGCACAGATACGCAGTATTTT.

The chain employs TRBV20-1 and TRBJ2-7; D remains unclear. Germline values: CDR1 DFQATT, CDR2 SNEGSKA (reference sequence). The CDR3 runs to 15 residues. With 1 base removed from V and 4 bases from J, the gap between germline ends came to 17 bases. CDR3 amino acids: CSARVASEEQYEQYF. The CDR3 nucleotides are TGCAGTGCTAGAGTCGCGTCAGAGGAACAGTACGAGCAGTACTTC.

The chain combines TRBV5-1 with TRBJ2-1, with 16 nucleotides matching TRBD2. With 4 bases clipped from V and 5 bases from J, the junction kept 18 bases outside the gene matches. Looked up from germline, CDR1 is SGHRS and CDR2 is YFSETQ. The CDR3 has 21 residues. The CDR3 DNA follows: TGCGCCAGCAGCCAGCGAATCGCTCCGGGACTAGCGGGGGGGCGGCACAATGAGCAGTTCTTC. It yields the protein CASSQRIAPGLAGGRHNEQFF.

This clonotype was seen at least ten times. The V gene is TRBV29-1, the J gene TRBJ2-1; perhaps TRBD1 as D (5 bases). CDR3 length equals 10 residues. V was trimmed by 6 bases and J by 7 bases, leaving 7 bases between them. The germline V gene encodes CDR1 SQVTM and CDR2 ANQGSEA. Here the CDR3 reads CSVRTNEQFF. DNA of the CDR3: TGCAGCGTGCGGACAAATGAGCAGTTCTTC.

The V and J genes are TRBV7-8 and TRBJ2-7, with 10 nucleotides matching TRBD2. The CDR3 spans 16 residues. Per the germline V gene, CDR1 is SGHVS and CDR2 is FQNEAQ. V lost 4 bases, J lost 0 bases, and 6 bases stayed unmatched. The CDR3, as DNA: TGTGCCAGCAGCTCAATAGCGGGAGGCCGCTCCTACGAGCAGTACTTC. The encoded protein is CASSSIAGGRSYEQYF.

The V call is TRBV7-9, the J call TRBJ1-2, with D perhaps TRBD1 (5 bases). Germline values: CDR1 SEHNR, CDR2 FQNEAQ (reference sequence). Trimming stripped 4 bases from V and 4 bases from J, with 16 bases between. The CDR3 is 15 residues long. The DNA for the CDR3 is TGTGCCAGCAGCTCCTACTCGCAGGGTGTCTATGGCTACACCTTC. This codes for CASSSYSQGVYGYTF.

V usage is TRBV20-1 and J usage is TRBJ2-1; the match to TRBD1 covers 7 bases. Looked up from germline, CDR1 is DFQATT and CDR2 is SNEGSKA (reference sequence). Trimming removed 6 bases from V and 5 bases from J; junction bases left unmatched: 16. CDR3 size: 16 residues. The CDR3 bases are TGCAGTGCCCTAAGGGGGCCGAGTCCTCCCCACAATGAGCAGTTCTTC. Amino acids: CSALRGPSPPHNEQFF.

This sequence joins TRBV7-3 and TRBJ1-1; D uncertain. The CDR3 consists of 13 residues. The V end was cut by 5 bases, the J end by 1 base, with 8 bases between. Germline V gene sequence: CDR1 SGHTA, CDR2 FQGTGA. CDR3 in amino acids: CASSIQRNTEAFF. CDR3 bases: TGTGCCAGCAGCATACAGAGGAACACTGAAGCTTTCTTT.

The rearrangement links TRBV28 to TRBJ2-7; D unresolved. The V gene's germline CDR1 is MDHEN and CDR2 SYDVKM. This CDR3 has 12 amino acids. Trimming cost V 7 bases and J 4 bases, with 11 bases left between them. The CDR3, as DNA: TGTGCCAGCAAAGGTTACGTTTACGAGCAGTACTTC. Encoded protein: CASKGYVYEQYF.